This TCR beta chain was observed in a study of shared clonotypes between healthy human individuals. Study as a whole: The donor group consisted of a couple of women and three men, aged 18 to 49. Whole-study results and caveats: The low donor count limited represented genetic and exposure-history diversity. In contrast to clonotypes shared by all four donors, non-shared clonotypes had lower generation probabilities.

With respect to this clone: The antigen is undetermined. An end of the junction differs from the germline gene, which may be a read error.

Genomic DNA per cell subset filled all wells of several immunoSEQ plates. This table comes from immunoSEQ multiplex PCR, and its TCRdb copy is limited to in-frame clones, with some not included. Of about 2 million clones in the sample, roughly 94% are singletons; the top ten hold under 1.5%. Naive CD8 isolation took CD45RO-negative cells positively selected for CCR7 and excluded terminally differentiated effector memory CD45RA+ cells. The CDR3 extends over 17 amino acids. In germline, CDR1 is PRHDT, CDR2 FYEKMQ (reference sequence). The sequencing sample was made of naive CD8+ T cells sorted from blood. The TCR comes from a man aged 18 to 30 in good health. The chain recombines TRBV13 with TRBJ2-4, with TRBD2 matching over 8 bases. CDR3 amino acids: CASSLVASGLAKNIQYF. DNA of the CDR3: TGTGCCAGCAGTTTAGTAGCTAGCGGGTTAGCCAAAAACATTCAGTACTTC. Variable domain in full (rest from reference TRBV13 and TRBJ2-4): AAGVIQSPRHLIKEKRETATLKCYPIPRHDTVYWYQQGPGQDPQFLISFYEKMQSDKGSIPDRFSAQQFSDYHSELNMSSLELGDSALYFCASSLVASGLAKNIQYFGAGTRLSVL.